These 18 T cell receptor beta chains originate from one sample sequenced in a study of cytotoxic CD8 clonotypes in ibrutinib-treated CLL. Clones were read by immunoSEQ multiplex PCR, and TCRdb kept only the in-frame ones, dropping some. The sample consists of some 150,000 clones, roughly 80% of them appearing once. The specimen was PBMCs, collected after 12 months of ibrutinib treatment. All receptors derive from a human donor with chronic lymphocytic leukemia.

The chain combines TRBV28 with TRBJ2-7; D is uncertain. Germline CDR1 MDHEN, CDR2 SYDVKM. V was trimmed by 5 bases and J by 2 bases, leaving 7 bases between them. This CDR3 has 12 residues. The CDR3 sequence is CASSITAYEQYF. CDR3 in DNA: TGTGCCAGCAGTATCACAGCCTACGAGCAGTACTTC.

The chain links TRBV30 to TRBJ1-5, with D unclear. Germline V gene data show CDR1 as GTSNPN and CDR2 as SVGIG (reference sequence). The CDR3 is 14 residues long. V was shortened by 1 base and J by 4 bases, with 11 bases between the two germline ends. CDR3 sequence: CAWSGVAGNQPQHF. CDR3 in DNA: TGTGCCTGGAGTGGTGTAGCGGGGAATCAGCCCCAGCATTTT.

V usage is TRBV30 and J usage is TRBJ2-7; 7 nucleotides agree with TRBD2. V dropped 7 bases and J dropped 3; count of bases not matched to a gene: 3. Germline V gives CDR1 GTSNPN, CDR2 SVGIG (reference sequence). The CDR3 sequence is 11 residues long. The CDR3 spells CAFRDYYEQYF. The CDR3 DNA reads TGTGCCTTCCGGGACTACTACGAGCAGTACTTC.

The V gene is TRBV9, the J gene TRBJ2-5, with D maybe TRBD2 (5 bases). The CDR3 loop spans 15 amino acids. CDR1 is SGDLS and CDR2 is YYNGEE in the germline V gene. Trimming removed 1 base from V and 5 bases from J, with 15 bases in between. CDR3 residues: CASSVSPGVRETQYF. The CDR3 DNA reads TGTGCCAGCAGCGTAAGCCCCGGGGTCCGTGAGACCCAGTACTTC.

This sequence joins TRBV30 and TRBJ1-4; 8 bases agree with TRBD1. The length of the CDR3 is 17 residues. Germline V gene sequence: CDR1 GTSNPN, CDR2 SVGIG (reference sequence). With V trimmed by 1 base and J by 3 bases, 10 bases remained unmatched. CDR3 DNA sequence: TGTGCCTGGAGTGCTGCCGGGACAGGACCTTCTAATGAAAAACTGTTTTTT. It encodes CAWSAAGTGPSNEKLFF.

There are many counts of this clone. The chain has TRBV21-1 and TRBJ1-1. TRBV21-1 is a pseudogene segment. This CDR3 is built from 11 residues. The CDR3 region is CASGRVDEAFF. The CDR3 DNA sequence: TGTGCCAGCGGACGAGTTGATGAAGCTTTCTTT.

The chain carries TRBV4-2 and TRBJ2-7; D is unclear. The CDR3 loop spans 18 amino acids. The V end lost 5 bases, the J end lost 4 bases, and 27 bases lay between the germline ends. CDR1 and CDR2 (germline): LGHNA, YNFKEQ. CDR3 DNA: TGTGCCAGCAGCTCGTTAAAGACGACTGGAATAGGTAGTTACGAGCAGTACTTC. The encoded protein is CASSSLKTTGIGSYEQYF.

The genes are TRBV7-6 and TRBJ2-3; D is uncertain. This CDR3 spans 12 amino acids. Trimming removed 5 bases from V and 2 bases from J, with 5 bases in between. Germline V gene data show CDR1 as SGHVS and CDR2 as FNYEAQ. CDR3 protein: CASSPHTDTQYF. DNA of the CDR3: TGTGCCAGCAGCCCTCACACAGATACGCAGTATTTT. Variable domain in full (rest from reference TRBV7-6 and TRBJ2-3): GAGVSQSPRYKVTKRGQDVALRCDPISGHVSLYWYRQALGQGPEFLTYFNYEAQQDKSGLPNDRFSAERPEGSISTLTIQRTEQRDSAMYRCASSPHTDTQYFGPGTRLTVL.

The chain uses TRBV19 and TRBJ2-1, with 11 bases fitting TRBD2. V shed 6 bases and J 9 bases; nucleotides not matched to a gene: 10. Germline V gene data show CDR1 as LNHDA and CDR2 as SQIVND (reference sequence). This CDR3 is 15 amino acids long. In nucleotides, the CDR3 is TGTGCCAGTAGACGGAGTAGCGGGAGGGCCGGTGAGCAGTTCTTC. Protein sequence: CASRRSSGRAGEQFF. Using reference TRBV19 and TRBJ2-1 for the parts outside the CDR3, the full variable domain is DGGITQSPKYLFRKEGQNVTLSCEQNLNHDAMYWYRQDPGQGLRLIYYSQIVNDFQKGDIAEGYSVSREKKESFPLTVTSAQKNPTAFYLCASRRSSGRAGEQFFGPGTRLTVL.

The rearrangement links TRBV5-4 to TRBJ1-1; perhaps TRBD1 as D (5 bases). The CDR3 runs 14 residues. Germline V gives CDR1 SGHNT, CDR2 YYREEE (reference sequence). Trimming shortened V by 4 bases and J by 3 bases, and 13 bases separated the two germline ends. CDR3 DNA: TGTGCCAGCAGCCGGGGACTAGGAGACACTGAAGCTTTCTTT. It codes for CASSRGLGDTEAFF.

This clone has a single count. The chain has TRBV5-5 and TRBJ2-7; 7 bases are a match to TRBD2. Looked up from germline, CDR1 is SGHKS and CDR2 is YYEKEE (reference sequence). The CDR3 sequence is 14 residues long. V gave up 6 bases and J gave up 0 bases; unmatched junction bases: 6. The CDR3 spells CASNRGGSSYEQYF. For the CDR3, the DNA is TGTGCCAGCAACCGCGGGGGTAGCTCCTACGAGCAGTACTTC.

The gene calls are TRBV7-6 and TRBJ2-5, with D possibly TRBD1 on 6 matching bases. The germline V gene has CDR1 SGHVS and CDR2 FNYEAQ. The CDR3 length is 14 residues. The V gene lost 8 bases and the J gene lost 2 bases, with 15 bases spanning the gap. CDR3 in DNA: TGTGCCAGCCGTGGCAGGGGTGGGCAAGAGACCCAGTACTTC. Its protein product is CASRGRGGQETQYF.

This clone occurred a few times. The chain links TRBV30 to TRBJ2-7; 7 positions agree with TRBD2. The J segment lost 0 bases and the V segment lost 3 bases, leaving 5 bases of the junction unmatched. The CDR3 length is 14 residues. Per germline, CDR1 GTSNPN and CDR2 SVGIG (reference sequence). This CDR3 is CAWRAGGSSYEQYF. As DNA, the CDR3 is TGTGCCTGGAGGGCGGGCGGGAGCTCCTACGAGCAGTACTTC.

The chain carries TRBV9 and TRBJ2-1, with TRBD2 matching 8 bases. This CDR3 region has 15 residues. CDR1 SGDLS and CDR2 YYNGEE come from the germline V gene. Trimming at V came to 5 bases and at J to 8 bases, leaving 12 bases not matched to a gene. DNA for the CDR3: TGTGCCAGCAGGGATAGGGCGGGAGGTTCGGATGAGCAGTTCTTC. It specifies CASRDRAGGSDEQFF.

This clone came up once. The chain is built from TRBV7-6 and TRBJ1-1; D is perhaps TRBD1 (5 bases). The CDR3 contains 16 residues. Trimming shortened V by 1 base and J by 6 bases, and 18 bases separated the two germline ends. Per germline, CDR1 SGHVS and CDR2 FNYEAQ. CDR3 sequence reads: CASSLGGTGGASEAFF. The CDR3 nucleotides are TGTGCCAGCAGCTTAGGCGGCACGGGGGGAGCCTCTGAAGCTTTCTTT.

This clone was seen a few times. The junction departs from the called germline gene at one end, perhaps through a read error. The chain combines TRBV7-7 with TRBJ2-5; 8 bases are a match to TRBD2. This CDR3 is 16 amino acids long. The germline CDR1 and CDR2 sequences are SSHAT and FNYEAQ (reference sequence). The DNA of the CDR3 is TGTGCTAGCAGCCAGGGACTAGATGCGCTTACAGAGACCCAGTACTTC. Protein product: CASSQGLDALTETQYF.

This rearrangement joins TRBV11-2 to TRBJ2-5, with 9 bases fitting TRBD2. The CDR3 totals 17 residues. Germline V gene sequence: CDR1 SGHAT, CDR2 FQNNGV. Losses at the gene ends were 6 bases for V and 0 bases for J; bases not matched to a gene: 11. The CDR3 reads CASRPNVLAGYQETQYF. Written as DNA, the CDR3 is TGTGCCAGCAGACCGAACGTTCTAGCGGGATACCAAGAGACCCAGTACTTC.

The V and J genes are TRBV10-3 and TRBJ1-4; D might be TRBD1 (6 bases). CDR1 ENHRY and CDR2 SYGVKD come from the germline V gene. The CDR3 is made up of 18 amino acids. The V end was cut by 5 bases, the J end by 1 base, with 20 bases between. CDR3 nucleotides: TGTGCCATCAGTCCCCGAGGTCCCGGGGGGCGAACTAATGAAAAACTGTTTTTT. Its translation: CAISPRGPGGRTNEKLFF.